The subject of this entry is one T cell receptor (beta chain). The junction does not match germline at one end; this may be a read error. This record belongs to a study of blood T cell repertoires in COVID-19. Per the study methods: Reference gene primer amplification gave estimated nucleated cell counts. The method was immunoSEQ multiplex PCR; TCRdb's version includes in-frame clones alone and lacks a portion of them. D and trimming were read from the DNA, whereas the V and J calls and clone size are those reported in that table. The data hold more than 45,000 clones, with 86% observed a single time. The length of the CDR3 is 12 residues. In germline, CDR1 is SGHTA, CDR2 FQGNSA.

The V and J genes are TRBV7-2 and TRBJ2-1; TRBD1 matches 10 bases. The sample comprised peripheral blood. The source of this sequence is a human donor in a cohort sampled during active COVID-19. CDR3 in amino acids: CASSLPGTGVLF. The CDR3, as DNA: TGTGCCAGCAGCTTGCCGGGGACAGGGGTCCTCTTC.